These 29 T cell receptor beta chains came from one sample sequenced in a study of metastatic and nonmetastatic thyroid tumors. Nobody among the patients had been given any treatment before thyroid surgery. TCRdb reprocessed the PCR reads via MiXCR. Counted here are almost 7,500 clones, under 30% occurring once; the ten biggest clones make up 20% to 30%. Sequencing used adjacent normal tissue. The receptors stem from a male donor with papillary thyroid cancer or a benign thyroid nodule (not recorded which). Some clones in this sample may be carry-over from other donors' samples.

This clone was picked up many times. The chain joins TRBV18 to TRBJ1-5; 8 bases match TRBD1. Per germline, CDR1 KGHSH and CDR2 LQKENI. The CDR3 covers 16 residues. V shed 3 bases and J 4 bases; nucleotides not matched to a gene: 8. The CDR3 DNA reads TGTGCCAGCTCACCGTCGACAGGGGATAGGAATCAGCCCCAGCATTTT. It encodes CASSPSTGDRNQPQHF.

This clone ranks as large. The V and J genes are TRBV12-3 or TRBV12-4 and TRBJ1-1; D remains ambiguous. The V end was cut by 1 base, the J end by 2 bases, with 5 bases between. The CDR3 has 13 amino acids. CDR3 sequence: CASSLDLNTEAFF. The CDR3 DNA sequence: TGTGCCAGCAGTTTAGATCTTAACACTGAAGCTTTCTTT.

This chain joins TRBV11-2 and TRBJ2-1; 16 bases match TRBD2. This CDR3 comprises 16 residues. The ends lost 5 bases at V and 4 bases at J; junction bases unmatched: 2. CDR1 and CDR2 from the germline V gene are SGHAT and FQNNGV. The CDR3 sequence: CASSRGLAGGYNEQFF. CDR3 sequence (DNA): TGTGCCAGCAGCCGGGGACTAGCGGGAGGGTACAATGAGCAGTTCTTC.

The chain combines TRBV7-3 with TRBJ2-2; no reliable D call. Trimming took 2 bases from V and 2 from J, leaving 9 bases between them. Germline CDR1 and CDR2: SGHTA and FQGTGA. The CDR3 runs 15 residues. The CDR3 nucleotides read TGTGCCAGCAGCTTAGACGGCACCAACACCGGGGAGCTGTTTTTT. The encoded protein is CASSLDGTNTGELFF.

The J gene is TRBJ2-1, the V gene TRBV6-1; 11 bases agree with TRBD2. Germline V gene data show CDR1 as MNHNS and CDR2 as SASEGT. The CDR3 is made up of 15 amino acids. Losses at the gene ends were 6 bases for V and 4 bases for J; bases not matched to a gene: 5. The CDR3 DNA reads as TGTGCCAGCAGCCAGACTAGCGGGGCTTACAATGAGCAGTTCTTC. Its translation is CASSQTSGAYNEQFF.

In this sample, this clone is medium-sized. The chain recombines TRBV7-8 with TRBJ1-5; weak D call: TRBD1 (6 bases). CDR1 and CDR2 (germline): SGHVS, FQNEAQ. CDR3 length: 15 amino acids. Trimming removed 6 bases at V and 4 bases at J, with 16 bases between. CDR3 residues: CASSLGGGANQPQHF. For the CDR3, the DNA is TGTGCCAGCAGTCTTGGCGGGGGGGCGAATCAGCCCCAGCATTTT.

The CDR3 protein is CASSLTGMGNQPQHF. The CDR3 DNA is TGTGCCAGCAGCCTGACTGGAATGGGCAATCAGCCCCAGCATTTT. The gene calls are TRBV5-5 and TRBJ1-5; unclear D gene. The CDR3 sequence is 15 residues long. Germline V gene lookup returns CDR1 SGHKS and CDR2 YYEKEE (reference sequence). V dropped 4 bases and J dropped 2 bases, with 13 bases sitting between them.

This chain links TRBV7-8 with TRBJ2-7; the match to TRBD1 covers 10 bases. Germline V CDR1 and CDR2: SGHVS, FQNEAQ. This CDR3 has 14 amino acids. With 0 bases clipped from V and 6 bases from J, the junction kept 2 bases outside the gene matches. The CDR3 loop is CASSLAWDRGEQYF. The CDR3 DNA follows: TGTGCCAGCAGCTTAGCGTGGGACAGGGGCGAGCAGTACTTC.

This clone came up a few times. The chain joins TRBV12-3 or TRBV12-4 to TRBJ2-5; D unclear. The CDR3 is made up of 13 amino acids. The V and J ends lost 3 bases and 2 bases respectively, with 7 bases between them. DNA for the CDR3: TGTGCCAGCAGTTTTAAGGGACAAGAGACCCAGTACTTC. Its translation: CASSFKGQETQYF.

Here the CDR3 reads CASSFPQTDEAFF. As DNA, the CDR3 is TGTGCCAGCAGTTTCCCCCAGACGGACGAAGCTTTCTTT. The rearrangement uses TRBV2 and TRBJ1-1; no clear D gene. V lost 5 bases, J lost 8 bases, and 15 bases lay in between. The CDR3 has 13 amino acids. Germline V gives CDR1 SNHLY, CDR2 FYNNEI.

The chain's CDR3 is CSAFQGSEETQYF. As DNA, the CDR3 is TGCAGTGCCTTCCAGGGGAGTGAAGAGACCCAGTACTTC. This chain links TRBV20-1 with TRBJ2-5; maybe TRBD1 (6 bases). There are 13 residues in the CDR3. From germline, CDR1 is DFQATT and CDR2 SNEGSKA (reference sequence). Between the trimmed V and J ends, which lost 6 bases and 3 bases, there was a span of 14 bases.

V gene TRBV7-3 combines with J gene TRBJ2-2; 14 nucleotides line up with TRBD2. The CDR3 totals 16 residues. The V segment lost 5 bases and the J segment 4 bases; nucleotides outside the gene matches: 3. Germline V CDR1 and CDR2: SGHTA, FQGTGA. CDR3 coding DNA: TGTGCCAGCAGCCCGGGGACTAGCGGGGGCACCGGGGAGCTGTTTTTT. It yields the protein CASSPGTSGGTGELFF. Drawing the rest from reference TRBV7-3 and TRBJ2-2, the complete variable domain is GAGVSQTPSNKVTEKGKYVELRCDPISGHTALYWYRQSLGQGPEFLIYFQGTGAADDSGLPNDRFFAVRPEGSVSTLKIQRTERGDSAVYLCASSPGTSGGTGELFFGEGSRLTVL.

The chain couples TRBV28 to TRBJ1-5; 11 bases line up with TRBD1. The ends lost 7 bases at V and 5 bases at J; junction bases unmatched: 10. This CDR3 has 16 amino acids. Germline lookup yields CDR1 MDHEN and CDR2 SYDVKM. The CDR3 DNA is TGTGCCAGCAAAGAAGCGGGACAGGGGGTCGATCAGCCCCAGCATTTT. Encoded protein: CASKEAGQGVDQPQHF.

V gene TRBV6-6 combines with J gene TRBJ2-7; D call uncertain. Trimming took 0 bases from V and 2 from J, leaving 11 bases between them. This CDR3 contains 15 residues. Per germline, CDR1 MNHNY and CDR2 SVGAGI (reference sequence). The chain's CDR3 is CASSYSMQETYEQYF. The CDR3 DNA reads as TGTGCCAGCAGTTACTCGATGCAGGAGACCTACGAGCAGTACTTC.

This chain uses TRBV9 with TRBJ2-5, with 11 bases identical to TRBD1. The V gene's germline CDR1 is SGDLS and CDR2 YYNGEE. The V segment lost 3 bases and the J segment 3 bases; nucleotides outside the gene matches: 4. This CDR3 comprises 15 residues. This chain's CDR3 is CASSAGQGGKETQYF. The CDR3 region has the DNA TGTGCCAGCAGCGCGGGACAGGGGGGAAAAGAGACCCAGTACTTC.

Note on this clone: One junction end does not reproduce the germline sequence, and a read error may be involved. The chain is built from TRBV2 and TRBJ1-2; D is ambiguous. CDR1 is SNHLY and CDR2 is FYNNEI in the germline V gene. This CDR3 contains 13 residues. The CDR3 DNA is TGTGCCAGCAGTGGGATGCGGGGAGATGGATACACCTTC. Its translation: CASSGMRGDGYTF.

This clone was counted at least ten times. The rearrangement uses TRBV5-1 and TRBJ2-2, with 8 bases that match TRBD2. V dropped 7 bases and J dropped 4; count of bases not matched to a gene: 6. Germline-derived CDR1 and CDR2 are SGHRS and YFSETQ. This CDR3 has 14 residues. CDR3 in amino acids: CASAPTSGTGELFF. CDR3 in DNA: TGCGCCAGCGCCCCTACTAGCGGCACCGGGGAGCTGTTTTTT. The full variable domain, rest sourced from reference TRBV5-1 and TRBJ2-2, is KAGVTQTPRYLIKTRGQQVTLSCSPISGHRSVSWYQQTPGQGLQFLFEYFSETQRNKGNFPGRFSGRQFSNSRSEMNVSTLELGDSALYLCASAPTSGTGELFFGEGSRLTVL.

The chain employs TRBV5-6 and TRBJ2-2; 9 bases match TRBD2. Germline CDR1 SGHDT, CDR2 YYEEEE. The CDR3 extends over 15 amino acids. With V trimmed by 3 bases and J by 9 bases, 9 bases remained unmatched. The CDR3 loop reads CASSSLAGWSWELFF. The CDR3 nucleotides are TGTGCCAGCAGCTCGCTAGCGGGGTGGTCATGGGAGCTGTTTTTT.

This clone has a handful of counts. The rearrangement links TRBV7-6 to TRBJ1-6, with unresolved D. Trimming pared 1 base from V and 5 bases from J, leaving 6 bases between. The CDR3 contains 14 residues. The germline gives CDR1 SGHVS, CDR2 FNYEAQ. This CDR3 reads CASSLGRHNSPLHF. DNA of the CDR3: TGTGCCAGCAGCTTAGGACGGCATAATTCACCCCTCCACTTT. The full variable domain, with the rest looked up from reference TRBV7-6 and TRBJ1-6, is GAGVSQSPRYKVTKRGQDVALRCDPISGHVSLYWYRQALGQGPEFLTYFNYEAQQDKSGLPNDRFSAERPEGSISTLTIQRTEQRDSAMYRCASSLGRHNSPLHFGNGTRLTVT.

In this sample, this clone turned up many times. The chain combines TRBV3-1 with TRBJ2-1; the D is unclear. Trimming stripped 4 bases from V and 10 bases from J, with 11 bases between. CDR3 length: 12 residues. CDR1 LGHDT and CDR2 YNNKEL come from the germline V gene (reference sequence). The CDR3 is CASSLTSGEQFF. CDR3 nucleotides: TGTGCCAGCAGCCTCACATCCGGGGAGCAGTTCTTC.

This clone is medium-sized within its sample. The gene calls are TRBV2 and TRBJ2-1; D is unclear. Germline CDR1 SNHLY, CDR2 FYNNEI. Trimming shortened V by 11 bases and J by 3 bases, and 14 bases separated the two germline ends. The CDR3 length is 13 residues. CDR3 protein: CAGSTQDYNEQFF. CDR3 bases: TGTGCCGGGTCAACCCAGGACTACAATGAGCAGTTCTTC. Supplemented by reference TRBV2 and TRBJ2-1, the full variable domain reads EPEVTQTPSHQVTQMGQEVILRCVPISNHLYFYWYRQILGQKVEFLVSFYNNEISEKSEIFDDQFSVERPDGSNFTLKIRSTKLEDSAMYFCAGSTQDYNEQFFGPGTRLTVL.

The chain has TRBV11-3 and TRBJ2-7; D perhaps matches TRBD1 (5 bases). V lost 5 bases, J lost 2 bases, and 10 bases lay in between. CDR1 SGHNT and CDR2 YENEEA come from the germline V gene. This CDR3 has 13 residues. Written as DNA, the CDR3 is TGTGCCAGCAGCCCGACAGATCCCTACGAGCAGTACTTC. Encoded protein: CASSPTDPYEQYF.

The rearrangement uses TRBV7-3 and TRBJ2-1; D is perhaps TRBD2 (6 bases). The germline V gene encodes CDR1 SGHTA and CDR2 FQGTGA. CDR3 length equals 16 residues. V dropped 4 bases and J dropped 3 bases, with 16 bases sitting between them. In DNA, the CDR3 is TGTGCCAGCAGCTCGACTAGGAAGGGGCTCTACAATGAGCAGTTCTTC. Residues: CASSSTRKGLYNEQFF.

This clone came up many times. CDR3 bases: TGTGCCAGCAGCCACACTTCGTGGGGCTCCTACAATGAGCAGTTCTTC. Translation gives CASSHTSWGSYNEQFF. The V and J genes are TRBV3-1 and TRBJ2-1; D ambiguous. CDR1 and CDR2 from the germline V gene are LGHDT and YNNKEL (reference sequence). The germline V and J ends were trimmed by 3 bases and 0 bases, with 12 bases remaining between them. The CDR3 has 16 residues.

The gene calls are TRBV11-2 and TRBJ2-2; TRBD1 matches 10 bases. CDR1 SGHAT and CDR2 FQNNGV come from the germline V gene. V gave up 5 bases and J gave up 3 bases; unmatched junction bases: 6. This CDR3 is 16 amino acids long. CDR3 sequence: CASSPRQGAYTGELFF. The CDR3 DNA sequence: TGTGCCAGCAGCCCGCGACAGGGGGCCTACACCGGGGAGCTGTTTTTT.

This clone was detected many times. The genes are TRBV13 and TRBJ1-1, with TRBD1 matching 7 bases. The J segment lost 3 bases and the V segment lost 4 bases, leaving 14 bases of the junction unmatched. CDR3 length equals 17 residues. CDR1 and CDR2 from the germline V gene are PRHDT and FYEKMQ (reference sequence). The CDR3 bases are TGTGCCAGCAGCTCCGGGACTGAGACAGGGTTAGACACTGAAGCTTTCTTT. Protein product: CASSSGTETGLDTEAFF.

This clone occurred many times. The chain recombines TRBV19 with TRBJ2-7, with 7 bases matching TRBD1. CDR3 length: 14 residues. The germline V gene has CDR1 LNHDA and CDR2 SQIVND (reference sequence). With V trimmed by 1 base and J by 0 bases, 0 bases remained unmatched. As DNA, the CDR3 is TGTGCCAGTAGTATAGGGACAGGCTCCTACGAGCAGTACTTC. It yields the protein CASSIGTGSYEQYF.

The chain combines TRBV6-1 with TRBJ1-4; tentatively, D is TRBD1 (6 bases). Germline CDR1 reads MNHNS; CDR2 reads SASEGT. The CDR3 totals 14 residues. Trimming cost V 7 bases and J 4 bases, with 13 bases left between them. CDR3: CASMGGGFNEKLFF. CDR3 sequence (DNA): TGTGCCAGCATGGGAGGGGGATTTAATGAAAAACTGTTTTTT.

In this sample, this clone is medium-sized. This rearrangement joins TRBV5-1 to TRBJ2-1; 10 bases line up with TRBD2. The CDR3 has 16 amino acids. Germline assignment: CDR1 SGHRS and CDR2 YFSETQ. V shed 0 bases and J 2 bases; nucleotides not matched to a gene: 2. CDR3 in amino acids: CASSLAGLATYNEQFF. DNA of the CDR3: TGCGCCAGCAGCTTGGCGGGACTAGCGACCTACAATGAGCAGTTCTTC.